This record concerns one T cell receptor beta chain sequence. Sequenced by immunoSEQ multiplex PCR; TCRdb stores in-frame clones only, minus some. The table records about 43,000 clones, roughly 85% of them present only once. This entry is derived from a study of T cell clonotyping in hematopoietic cell transplantation. Time point noted: recipient sample about 28 days before transplant, after cytoreduction. The CDR3 spans 13 residues. Trimming removed 1 base at V and 4 bases at J, with 7 bases between. Germline V gene sequence: CDR1 SGHDN, CDR2 FVKESK. Sequencing used peripheral blood mononuclear cells, obtained before stem cell transplant. This clonotype was sampled from a man aged 60 to 69 with acute myeloid leukemia. Some clones in this sample may be carry-over from other donors' samples. V gene TRBV14 combines with J gene TRBJ2-5; D unresolved. CDR3 loop: CASSQGILETQYF. The CDR3 DNA follows: TGTGCCAGCAGCCAAGGGATCTTAGAGACCCAGTACTTC.